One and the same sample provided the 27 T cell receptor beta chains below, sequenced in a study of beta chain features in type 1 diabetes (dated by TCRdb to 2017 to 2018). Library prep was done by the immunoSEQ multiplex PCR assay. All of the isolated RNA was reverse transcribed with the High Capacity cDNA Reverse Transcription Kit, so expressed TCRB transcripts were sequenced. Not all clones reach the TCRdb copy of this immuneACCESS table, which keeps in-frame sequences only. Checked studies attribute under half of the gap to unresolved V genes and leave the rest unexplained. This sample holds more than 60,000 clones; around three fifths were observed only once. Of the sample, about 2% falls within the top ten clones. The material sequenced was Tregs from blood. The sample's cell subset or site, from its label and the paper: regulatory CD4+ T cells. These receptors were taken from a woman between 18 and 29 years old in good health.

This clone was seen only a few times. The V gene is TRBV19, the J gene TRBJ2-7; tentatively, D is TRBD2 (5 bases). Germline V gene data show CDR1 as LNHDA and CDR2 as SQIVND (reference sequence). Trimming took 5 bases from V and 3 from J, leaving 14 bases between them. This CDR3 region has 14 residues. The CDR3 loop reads CASSSRRGDYEQYF. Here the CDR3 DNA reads TGTGCCAGTAGTTCCCGACGGGGAGACTACGAGCAGTACTTC. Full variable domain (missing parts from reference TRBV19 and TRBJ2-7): DGGITQSPKYLFRKEGQNVTLSCEQNLNHDAMYWYRQDPGQGLRLIYYSQIVNDFQKGDIAEGYSVSREKKESFPLTVTSAQKNPTAFYLCASSSRRGDYEQYFGPGTRLTVT.

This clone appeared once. The DNA of the CDR3 is TGTGCCAGCAGTGACCCACGGACACCGACCTACGAGCAGTACTTC. Amino acids: CASSDPRTPTYEQYF. This sequence joins TRBV25-1 and TRBJ2-7; perhaps TRBD1 as D (5 bases). The V gene's germline CDR1 is MGHDK and CDR2 SYGVNS. Trimming stripped 3 bases from V and 2 bases from J, with 14 bases between. The CDR3 loop spans 15 amino acids.

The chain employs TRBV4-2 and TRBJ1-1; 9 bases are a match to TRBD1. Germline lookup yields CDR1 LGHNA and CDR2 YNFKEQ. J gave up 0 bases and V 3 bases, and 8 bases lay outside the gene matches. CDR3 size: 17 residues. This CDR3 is CASSQVRTGAMNTEAFF. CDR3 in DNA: TGTGCCAGCAGCCAGGTTCGGACAGGGGCCATGAACACTGAAGCTTTCTTT.

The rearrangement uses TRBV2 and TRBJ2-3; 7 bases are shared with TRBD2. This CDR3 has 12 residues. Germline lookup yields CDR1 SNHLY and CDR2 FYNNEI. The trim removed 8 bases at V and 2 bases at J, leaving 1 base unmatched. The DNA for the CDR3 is TGTGCCAGCGGGACTATCACAGATACGCAGTATTTT. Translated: CASGTITDTQYF.

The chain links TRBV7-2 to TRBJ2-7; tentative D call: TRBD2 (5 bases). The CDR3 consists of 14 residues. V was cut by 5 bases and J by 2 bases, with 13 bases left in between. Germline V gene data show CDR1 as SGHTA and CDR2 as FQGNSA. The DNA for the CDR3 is TGTGCCAGCAGCCCCGGGATAGCTCCCTACGAGCAGTACTTC. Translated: CASSPGIAPYEQYF.

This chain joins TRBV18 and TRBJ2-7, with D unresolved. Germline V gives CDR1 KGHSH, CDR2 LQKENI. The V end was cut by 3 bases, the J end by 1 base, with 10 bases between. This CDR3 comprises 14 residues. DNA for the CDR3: TGTGCCAGCTCACCTACCGTACTTTCCTACGAGCAGTACTTC. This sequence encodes CASSPTVLSYEQYF. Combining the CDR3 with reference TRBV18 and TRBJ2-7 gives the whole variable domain NAGVMQNPRHLVRRRGQEARLRCSPMKGHSHVYWYRQLPEEGLKFMVYLQKENIIDESGMPKERFSAEFPKEGPSILRIQQVVRGDSAAYFCASSPTVLSYEQYFGPGTRLTVT.

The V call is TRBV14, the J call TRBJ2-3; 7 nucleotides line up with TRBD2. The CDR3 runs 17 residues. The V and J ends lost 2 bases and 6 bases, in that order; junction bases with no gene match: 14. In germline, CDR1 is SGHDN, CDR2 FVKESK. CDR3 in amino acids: CASSQSPGLGVGDTQYF. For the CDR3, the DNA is TGTGCCAGCAGCCAAAGCCCCGGACTAGGGGTCGGTGATACGCAGTATTTT.

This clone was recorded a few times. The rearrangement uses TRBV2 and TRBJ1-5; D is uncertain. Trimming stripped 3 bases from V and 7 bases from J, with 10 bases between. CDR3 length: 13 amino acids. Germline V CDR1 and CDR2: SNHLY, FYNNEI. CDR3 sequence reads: CASSDQAEQPQHF. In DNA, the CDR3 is TGTGCCAGCAGTGATCAGGCTGAACAGCCCCAGCATTTT.

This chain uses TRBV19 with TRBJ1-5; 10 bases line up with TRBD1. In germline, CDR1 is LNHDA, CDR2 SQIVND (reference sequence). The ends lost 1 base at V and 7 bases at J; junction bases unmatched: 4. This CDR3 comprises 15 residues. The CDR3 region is CASSIVGTGEQPQHF. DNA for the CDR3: TGTGCCAGTAGTATAGTAGGGACAGGGGAACAGCCCCAGCATTTT.

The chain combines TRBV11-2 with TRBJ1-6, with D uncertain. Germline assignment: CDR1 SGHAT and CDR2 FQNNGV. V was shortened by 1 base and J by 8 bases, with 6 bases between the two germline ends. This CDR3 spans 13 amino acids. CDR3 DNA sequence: TGTGCCAGCAGCTTAGCCCCGGATTCACCCCTCCACTTT. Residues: CASSLAPDSPLHF.

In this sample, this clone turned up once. CDR3 residues: CASGQGNYGYTF. CDR3 in DNA: TGTGCCAGCGGACAGGGGAACTATGGCTACACCTTC. This chain connects TRBV28 to TRBJ1-2, with 9 bases aligning to TRBD1. The CDR3 runs to 12 residues. Germline CDR1 and CDR2: MDHEN and SYDVKM. J was trimmed by 2 bases and V by 8 bases; bases with no gene match: 0.

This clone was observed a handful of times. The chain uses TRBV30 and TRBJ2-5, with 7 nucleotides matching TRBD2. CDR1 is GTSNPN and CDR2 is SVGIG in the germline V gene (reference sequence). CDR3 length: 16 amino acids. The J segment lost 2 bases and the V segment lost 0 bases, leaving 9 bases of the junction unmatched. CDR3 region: CAWSVQAGIYQETQYF. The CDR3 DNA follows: TGTGCCTGGAGTGTTCAAGCGGGGATATATCAAGAGACCCAGTACTTC.

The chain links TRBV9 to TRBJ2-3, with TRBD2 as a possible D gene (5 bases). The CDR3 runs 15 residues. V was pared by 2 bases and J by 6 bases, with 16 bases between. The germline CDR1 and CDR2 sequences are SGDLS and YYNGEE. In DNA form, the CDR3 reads TGTGCCAGCAGCGTGACCCCTTGGCTAGCCGATACGCAGTATTTT. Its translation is CASSVTPWLADTQYF.

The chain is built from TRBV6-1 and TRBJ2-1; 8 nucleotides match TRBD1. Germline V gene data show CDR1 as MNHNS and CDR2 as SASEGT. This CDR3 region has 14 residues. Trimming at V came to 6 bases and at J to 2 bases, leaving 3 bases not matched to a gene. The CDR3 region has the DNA TGTGCCAGCAGATGGACAGGGACCTACAATGAGCAGTTCTTC. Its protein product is CASRWTGTYNEQFF.

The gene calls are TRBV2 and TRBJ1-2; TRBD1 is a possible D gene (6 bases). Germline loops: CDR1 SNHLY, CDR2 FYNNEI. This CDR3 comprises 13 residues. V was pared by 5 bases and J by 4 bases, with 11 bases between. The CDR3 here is CASSSDRSYGYTF. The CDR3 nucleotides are TGTGCCAGCAGTTCCGACAGGAGCTATGGCTACACCTTC.

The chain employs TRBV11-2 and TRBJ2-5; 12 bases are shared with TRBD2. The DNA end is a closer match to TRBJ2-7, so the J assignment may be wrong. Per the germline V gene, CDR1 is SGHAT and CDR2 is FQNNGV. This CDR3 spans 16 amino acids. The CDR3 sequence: CASSPGLAGPSYEQYF. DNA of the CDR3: TGTGCCAGCAGCCCCGGACTAGCGGGGCCCTCCTACGAGCAGTACTTC.

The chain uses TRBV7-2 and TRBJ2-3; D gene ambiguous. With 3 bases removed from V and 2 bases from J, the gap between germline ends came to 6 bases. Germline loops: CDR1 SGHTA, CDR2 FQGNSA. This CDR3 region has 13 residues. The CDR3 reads CASSLTITDTQYF. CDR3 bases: TGTGCCAGCAGCTTGACAATCACAGATACGCAGTATTTT. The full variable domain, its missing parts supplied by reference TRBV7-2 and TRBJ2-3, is GAGVSQSPSNKVTEKGKDVELRCDPISGHTALYWYRQSLGQGLEFLIYFQGNSAPDKSGLPSDRFSAERTGGSVSTLTIQRTQQEDSAVYLCASSLTITDTQYFGPGTRLTVL.

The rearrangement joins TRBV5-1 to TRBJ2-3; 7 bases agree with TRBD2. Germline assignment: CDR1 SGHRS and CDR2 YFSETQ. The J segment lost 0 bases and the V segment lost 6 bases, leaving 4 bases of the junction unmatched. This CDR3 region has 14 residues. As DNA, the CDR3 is TGCGCCAGCAACCGACTAGCAAGCACAGATACGCAGTATTTT. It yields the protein CASNRLASTDTQYF.

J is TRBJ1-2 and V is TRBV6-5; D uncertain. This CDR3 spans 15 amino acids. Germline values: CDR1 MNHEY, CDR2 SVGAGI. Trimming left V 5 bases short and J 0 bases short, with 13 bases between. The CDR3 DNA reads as TGTGCCAGCAGTACAGTACGGGGTTCTAACTATGGCTACACCTTC. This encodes CASSTVRGSNYGYTF.

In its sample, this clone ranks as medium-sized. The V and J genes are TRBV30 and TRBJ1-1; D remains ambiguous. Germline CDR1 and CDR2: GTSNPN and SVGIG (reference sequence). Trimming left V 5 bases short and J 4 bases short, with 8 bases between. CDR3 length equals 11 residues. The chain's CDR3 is CAWVSPTEAFF. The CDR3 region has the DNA TGTGCCTGGGTCAGTCCCACTGAAGCTTTCTTT.

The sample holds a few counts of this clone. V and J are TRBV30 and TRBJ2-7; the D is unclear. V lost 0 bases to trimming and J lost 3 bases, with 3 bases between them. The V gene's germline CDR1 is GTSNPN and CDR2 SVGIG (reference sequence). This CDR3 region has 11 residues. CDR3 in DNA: TGTGCCTGGAGTGTATACTACGAGCAGTACTTC. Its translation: CAWSVYYEQYF.

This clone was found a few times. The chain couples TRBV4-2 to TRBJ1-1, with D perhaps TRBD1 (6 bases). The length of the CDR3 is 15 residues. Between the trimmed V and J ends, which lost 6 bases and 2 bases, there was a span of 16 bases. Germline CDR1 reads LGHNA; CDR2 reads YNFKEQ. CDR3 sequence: CASRQGKGVNTEAFF. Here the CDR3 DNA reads TGTGCCAGCAGACAGGGTAAGGGCGTAAACACTGAAGCTTTCTTT.

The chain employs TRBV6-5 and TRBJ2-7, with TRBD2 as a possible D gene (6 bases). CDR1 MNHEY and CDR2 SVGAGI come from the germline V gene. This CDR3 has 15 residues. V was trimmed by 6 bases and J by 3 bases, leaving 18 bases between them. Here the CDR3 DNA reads TGTGCCAGCAGCCCTAACACTCGGGGGTACTACGAGCAGTACTTC. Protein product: CASSPNTRGYYEQYF.

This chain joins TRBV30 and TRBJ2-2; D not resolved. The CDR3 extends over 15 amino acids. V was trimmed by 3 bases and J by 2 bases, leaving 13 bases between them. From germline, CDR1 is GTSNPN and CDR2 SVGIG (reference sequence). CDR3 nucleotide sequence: TGTGCCTGGAGCCCCCCCTGGGCCAACACCGGGGAGCTGTTTTTT. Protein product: CAWSPPWANTGELFF. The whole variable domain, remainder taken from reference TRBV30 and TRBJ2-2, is SQTIHQWPATLVQPVGSPLSLECTVEGTSNPNLYWYRQAAGRGLQLLFYSVGIGQISSEVPQNLSASRPQDRQFILSSKKLLLSDSGFYLCAWSPPWANTGELFFGEGSRLTVL.

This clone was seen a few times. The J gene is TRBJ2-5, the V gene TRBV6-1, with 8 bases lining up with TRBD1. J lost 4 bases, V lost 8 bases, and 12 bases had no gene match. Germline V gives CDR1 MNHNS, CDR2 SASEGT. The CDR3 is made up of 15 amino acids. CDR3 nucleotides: TGTGCCAGCCTCCGACTGCAGGGGGCTGGAGAGACCCAGTACTTC. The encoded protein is CASLRLQGAGETQYF.

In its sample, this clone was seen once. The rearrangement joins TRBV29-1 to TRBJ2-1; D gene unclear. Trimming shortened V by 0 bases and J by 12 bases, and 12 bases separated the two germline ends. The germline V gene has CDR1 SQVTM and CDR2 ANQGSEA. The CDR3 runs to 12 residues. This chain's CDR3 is CSVEDADNRQFF. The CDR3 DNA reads TGCAGCGTTGAAGACGCGGATAATCGGCAGTTCTTC.

CDR3 sequence reads: CASRGPGVNTGELFF. CDR3 nucleotides: TGTGCCAGCAGGGGCCCGGGGGTCAACACCGGGGAGCTGTTTTTT. The chain is built from TRBV2 and TRBJ2-2, with D tentatively TRBD2 (6 bases). V lost 6 bases and J lost 2, with 13 bases in between. In germline, CDR1 is SNHLY, CDR2 FYNNEI. The length of the CDR3 is 15 residues.